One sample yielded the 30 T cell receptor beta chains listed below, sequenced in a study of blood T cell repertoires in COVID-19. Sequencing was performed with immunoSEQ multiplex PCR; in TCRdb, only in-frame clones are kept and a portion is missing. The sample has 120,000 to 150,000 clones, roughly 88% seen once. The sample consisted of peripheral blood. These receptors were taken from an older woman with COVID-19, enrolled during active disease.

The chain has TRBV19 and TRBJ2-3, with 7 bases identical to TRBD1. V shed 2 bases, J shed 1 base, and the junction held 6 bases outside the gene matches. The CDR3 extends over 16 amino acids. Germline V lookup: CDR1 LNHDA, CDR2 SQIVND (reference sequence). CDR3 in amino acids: CASSIYRGLGTDTQYF. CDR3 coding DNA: TGTGCCAGTAGTATATATAGGGGGCTTGGCACAGATACGCAGTATTTT.

The CDR3 loop is CASSYLGTGTAFF. The CDR3 DNA reads TGTGCCAGCAGTTACCTGGGGACAGGGACGGCTTTCTTT. The chain joins TRBV6-5 to TRBJ1-1; 9 bases match TRBD1. Germline CDR1 MNHEY, CDR2 SVGAGI. The length of the CDR3 is 13 residues. Trimming removed 2 bases from V and 11 bases from J; junction bases left unmatched: 6.

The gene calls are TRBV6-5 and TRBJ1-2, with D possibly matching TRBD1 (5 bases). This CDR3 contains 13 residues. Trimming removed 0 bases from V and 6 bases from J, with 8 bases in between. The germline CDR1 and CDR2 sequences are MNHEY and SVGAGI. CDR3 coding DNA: TGTGCCAGCAGTTACTCCGGGGGAGATGGCTACACCTTC. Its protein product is CASSYSGGDGYTF.

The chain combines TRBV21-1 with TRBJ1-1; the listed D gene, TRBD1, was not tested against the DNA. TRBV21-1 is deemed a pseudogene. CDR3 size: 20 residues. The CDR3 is CASSKAQGLGHPSKDTEAFF. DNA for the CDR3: TGTGCCAGCAGCAAAGCTCAAGGCCTAGGACACCCCTCAAAGGACACTGAAGCTTTCTTT.

CDR3 sequence (DNA): TGTGCCAGCAGCTTCCAGCGGGGGGCTGGGGATACGCAGTATTTT. Its protein is CASSFQRGAGDTQYF. The chain couples TRBV7-2 to TRBJ2-3; 9 bases line up with TRBD2. V lost 3 bases to trimming and J lost 6 bases; unmatched junction nucleotides: 7. CDR1 and CDR2 (germline): SGHTA, FQGNSA. This CDR3 comprises 15 residues.

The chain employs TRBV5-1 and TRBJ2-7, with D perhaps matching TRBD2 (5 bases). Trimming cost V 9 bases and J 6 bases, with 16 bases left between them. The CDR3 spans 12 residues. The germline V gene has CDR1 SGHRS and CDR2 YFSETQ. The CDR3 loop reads CATGVPNGEQYF. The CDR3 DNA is TGCGCCACCGGGGTCCCGAATGGCGAGCAGTACTTC. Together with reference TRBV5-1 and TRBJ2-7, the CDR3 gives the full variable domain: KAGVTQTPRYLIKTRGQQVTLSCSPISGHRSVSWYQQTPGQGLQFLFEYFSETQRNKGNFPGRFSGRQFSNSRSEMNVSTLELGDSALYLCATGVPNGEQYFGPGTRLTVT.

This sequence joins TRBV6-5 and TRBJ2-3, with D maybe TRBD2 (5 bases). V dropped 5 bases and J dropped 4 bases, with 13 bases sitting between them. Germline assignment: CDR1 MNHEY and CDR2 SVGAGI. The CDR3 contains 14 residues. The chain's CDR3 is CASSPSPRADTQYF. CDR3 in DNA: TGTGCCAGCAGTCCCAGCCCGAGGGCAGATACGCAGTATTTT.

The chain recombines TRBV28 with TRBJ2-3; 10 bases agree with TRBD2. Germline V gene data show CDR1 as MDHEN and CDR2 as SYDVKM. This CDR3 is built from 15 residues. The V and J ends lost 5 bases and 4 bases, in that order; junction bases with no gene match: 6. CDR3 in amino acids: CASSPPAGGADTQYF. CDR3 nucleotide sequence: TGTGCCAGCAGTCCCCCAGCGGGGGGGGCAGATACGCAGTATTTT.

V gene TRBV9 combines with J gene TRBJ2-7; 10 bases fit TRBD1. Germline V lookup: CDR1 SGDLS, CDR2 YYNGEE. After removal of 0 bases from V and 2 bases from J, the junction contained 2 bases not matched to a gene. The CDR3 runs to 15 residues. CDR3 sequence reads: CASSVDGTGAYEQYF. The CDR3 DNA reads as TGTGCCAGCAGCGTAGATGGGACAGGGGCCTACGAGCAGTACTTC. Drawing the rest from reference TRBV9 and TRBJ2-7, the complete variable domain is DSGVTQTPKHLITATGQRVTLRCSPRSGDLSVYWYQQSLDQGLQFLIQYYNGEERAKGNILERFSAQQFPDLHSELNLSSLELGDSALYFCASSVDGTGAYEQYFGPGTRLTVT.

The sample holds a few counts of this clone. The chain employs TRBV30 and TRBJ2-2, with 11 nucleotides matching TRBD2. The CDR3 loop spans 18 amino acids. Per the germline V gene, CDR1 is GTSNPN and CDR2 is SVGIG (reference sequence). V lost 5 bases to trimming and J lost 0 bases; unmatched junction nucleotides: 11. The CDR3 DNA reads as TGTGCCTGGCAGCCGGTACTAGCGGGGGCCACGAACACCGGGGAGCTGTTTTTT. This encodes CAWQPVLAGATNTGELFF.

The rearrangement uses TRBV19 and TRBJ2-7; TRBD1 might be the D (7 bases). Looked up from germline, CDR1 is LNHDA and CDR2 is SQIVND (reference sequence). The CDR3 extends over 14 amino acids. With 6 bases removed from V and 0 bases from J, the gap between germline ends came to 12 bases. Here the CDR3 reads CASSRGARSYEQYF. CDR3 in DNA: TGTGCCAGTAGCAGGGGGGCTCGCTCCTACGAGCAGTACTTC.

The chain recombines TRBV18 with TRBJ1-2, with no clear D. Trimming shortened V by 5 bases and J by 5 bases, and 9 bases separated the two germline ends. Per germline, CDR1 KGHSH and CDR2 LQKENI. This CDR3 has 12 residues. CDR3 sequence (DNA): TGTGCCAGCTCAGACCAGAGGTATGGCTACACCTTC. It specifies CASSDQRYGYTF.

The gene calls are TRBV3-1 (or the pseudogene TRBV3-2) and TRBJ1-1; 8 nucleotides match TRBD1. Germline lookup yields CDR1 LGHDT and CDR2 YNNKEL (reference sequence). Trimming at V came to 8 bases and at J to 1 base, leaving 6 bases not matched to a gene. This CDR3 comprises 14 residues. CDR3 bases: TGTGCCAGCGGTGACAGGGGCGAGAACACTGAAGCTTTCTTT. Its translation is CASGDRGENTEAFF.

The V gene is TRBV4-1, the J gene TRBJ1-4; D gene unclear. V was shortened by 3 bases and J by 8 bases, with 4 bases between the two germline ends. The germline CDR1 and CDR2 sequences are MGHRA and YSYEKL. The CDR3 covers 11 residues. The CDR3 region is CASSQEEKLFF. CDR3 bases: TGCGCCAGCAGCCAGGAGGAAAAACTGTTTTTT.

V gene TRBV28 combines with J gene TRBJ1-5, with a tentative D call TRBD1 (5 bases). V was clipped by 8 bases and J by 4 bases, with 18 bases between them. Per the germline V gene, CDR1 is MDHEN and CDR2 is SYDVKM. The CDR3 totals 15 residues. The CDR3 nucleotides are TGTGCCAGCCTGCCCTTCCTACAGGCTAATCAGCCCCAGCATTTT. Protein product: CASLPFLQANQPQHF. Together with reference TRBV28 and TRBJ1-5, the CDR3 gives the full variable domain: DVKVTQSSRYLVKRTGEKVFLECVQDMDHENMFWYRQDPGLGLRLIYFSYDVKMKEKGDIPEGYSVSREKKERFSLILESASTNQTSMYLCASLPFLQANQPQHFGDGTRLSIL.

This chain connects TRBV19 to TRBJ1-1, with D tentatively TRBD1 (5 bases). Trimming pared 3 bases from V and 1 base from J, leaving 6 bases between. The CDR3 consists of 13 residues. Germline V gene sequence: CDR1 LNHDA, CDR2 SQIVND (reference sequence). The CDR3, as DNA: TGTGCCAGTAGTATGACAGCGAACACTGAAGCTTTCTTT. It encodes CASSMTANTEAFF.

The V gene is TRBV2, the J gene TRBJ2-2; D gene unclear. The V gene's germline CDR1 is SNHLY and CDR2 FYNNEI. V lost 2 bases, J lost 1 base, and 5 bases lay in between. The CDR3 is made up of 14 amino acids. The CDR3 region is CASSELRNTGELFF. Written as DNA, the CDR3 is TGTGCCAGCAGTGAATTGAGGAACACCGGGGAGCTGTTTTTT.

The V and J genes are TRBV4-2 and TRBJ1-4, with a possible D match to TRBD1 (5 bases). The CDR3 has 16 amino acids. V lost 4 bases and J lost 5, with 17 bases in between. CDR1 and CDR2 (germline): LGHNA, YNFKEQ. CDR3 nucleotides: TGTGCCAGCAGCCCTTCCACTGGACAAGGAAATGAAAAACTGTTTTTT. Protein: CASSPSTGQGNEKLFF.

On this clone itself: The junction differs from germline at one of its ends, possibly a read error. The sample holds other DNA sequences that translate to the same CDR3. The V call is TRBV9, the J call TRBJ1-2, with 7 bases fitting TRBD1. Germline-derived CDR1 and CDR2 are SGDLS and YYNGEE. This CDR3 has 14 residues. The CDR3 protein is CASSAQGNQDGYTF. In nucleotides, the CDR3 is TGTGCTAGCAGCGCACAGGGGAACCAGGATGGCTACACCTTC.

The CDR3 DNA reads as TGTGCCAGCAGCTTAGTTTATGGCGGGGCCCCTCCTACGCAGTATTTT. Translated, it gives CASSLVYGGAPPTQYF. The J gene is TRBJ2-3, the V gene TRBV7-8; D may be TRBD2 (6 bases). Trimming cost V 1 base and J 8 bases, with 19 bases left between them. This CDR3 has 16 residues. Looked up from germline, CDR1 is SGHVS and CDR2 is FQNEAQ.

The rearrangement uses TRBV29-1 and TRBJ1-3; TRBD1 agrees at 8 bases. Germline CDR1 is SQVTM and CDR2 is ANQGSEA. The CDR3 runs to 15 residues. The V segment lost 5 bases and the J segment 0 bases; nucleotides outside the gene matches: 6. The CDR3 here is CSVRTGLSSGNTIYF. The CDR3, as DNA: TGCAGCGTTAGGACAGGGCTCTCCTCTGGAAACACCATATATTTT. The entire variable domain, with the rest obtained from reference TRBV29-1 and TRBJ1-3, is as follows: SAVISQKPSRDICQRGTSLTIQCQVDSQVTMMFWYRQQPGQSLTLIATANQGSEATYESGFVIDKFPISRPNLTFSTLTVSNMSPEDSSIYLCSVRTGLSSGNTIYFGEGSWLTVV.

CDR3 sequence: CASSPSGGMVETQYF. As DNA, the CDR3 is TGTGCCAGCAGCCCCAGTGGGGGGATGGTCGAGACCCAGTACTTC. The chain has TRBV6-5 and TRBJ2-5, with D possibly being TRBD2 (6 bases). The germline gives CDR1 MNHEY, CDR2 SVGAGI. Trimming pared 6 bases from V and 5 bases from J, leaving 19 bases between. This CDR3 has 15 amino acids.

Here the CDR3 reads CASSPVGQGFYEQYF. The CDR3 DNA sequence: TGCGCCAGCAGCCCGGTGGGACAGGGATTCTACGAGCAGTACTTC. This sequence joins TRBV5-1 and TRBJ2-7, with 9 bases identical to TRBD1. The CDR3 extends over 15 amino acids. V was pared by 4 bases and J by 3 bases, with 8 bases of the junction left unmatched. Germline values: CDR1 SGHRS, CDR2 YFSETQ. Variable domain in full (rest from reference TRBV5-1 and TRBJ2-7): KAGVTQTPRYLIKTRGQQVTLSCSPISGHRSVSWYQQTPGQGLQFLFEYFSETQRNKGNFPGRFSGRQFSNSRSEMNVSTLELGDSALYLCASSPVGQGFYEQYFGPGTRLTVT.

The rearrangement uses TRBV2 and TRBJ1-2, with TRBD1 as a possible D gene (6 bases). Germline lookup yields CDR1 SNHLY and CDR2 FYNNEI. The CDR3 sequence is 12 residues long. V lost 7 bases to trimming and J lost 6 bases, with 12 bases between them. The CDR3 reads CASKGDGDGYTF. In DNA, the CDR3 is TGTGCCAGCAAGGGGGACGGGGATGGCTACACCTTC.

The CDR3 reads CASRPGTGVAGANVLTF. CDR3 coding DNA: TGTGCCAGTAGACCCGGGACAGGGGTGGCCGGGGCCAACGTCCTGACTTTC. The chain uses TRBV19 and TRBJ2-6; 10 nucleotides agree with TRBD1. The CDR3 consists of 17 residues. Trimming took 6 bases from V and 4 from J; bases not matched to a gene: 9. Per germline, CDR1 LNHDA and CDR2 SQIVND (reference sequence).

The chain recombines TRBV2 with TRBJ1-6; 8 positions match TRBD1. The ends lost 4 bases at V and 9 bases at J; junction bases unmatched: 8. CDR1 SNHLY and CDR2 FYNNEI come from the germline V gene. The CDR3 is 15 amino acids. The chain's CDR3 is CASSAGDRSSSPLHF. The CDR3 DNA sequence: TGTGCCAGCAGTGCCGGGGACAGGTCGAGTTCACCCCTCCACTTT. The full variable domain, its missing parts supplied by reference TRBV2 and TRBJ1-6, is EPEVTQTPSHQVTQMGQEVILRCVPISNHLYFYWYRQILGQKVEFLVSFYNNEISEKSEIFDDQFSVERPDGSNFTLKIRSTKLEDSAMYFCASSAGDRSSSPLHFGNGTRLTVT.

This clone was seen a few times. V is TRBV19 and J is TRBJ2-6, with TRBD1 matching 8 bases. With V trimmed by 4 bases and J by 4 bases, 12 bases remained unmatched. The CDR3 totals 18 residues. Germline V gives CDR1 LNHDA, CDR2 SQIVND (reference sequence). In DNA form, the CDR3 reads TGTGCCAGTAGTACGGGACAGGCGAGGGTGGGAGGGGCCAACGTCCTGACTTTC. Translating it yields CASSTGQARVGGANVLTF.

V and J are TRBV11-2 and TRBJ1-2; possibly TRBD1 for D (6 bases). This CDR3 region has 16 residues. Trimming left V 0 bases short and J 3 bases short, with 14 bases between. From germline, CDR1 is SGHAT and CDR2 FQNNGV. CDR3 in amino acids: CASSLDETGQHYGYTF. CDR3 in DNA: TGTGCCAGCAGCTTAGATGAAACAGGGCAACACTATGGCTACACCTTC.

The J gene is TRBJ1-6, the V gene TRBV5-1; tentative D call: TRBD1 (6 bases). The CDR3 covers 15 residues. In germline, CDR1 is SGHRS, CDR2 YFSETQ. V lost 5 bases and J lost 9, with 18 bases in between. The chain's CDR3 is CASRPTGTSISPLHF. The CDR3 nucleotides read TGCGCCAGCAGACCAACCGGGACAAGTATTTCACCCCTCCACTTT.

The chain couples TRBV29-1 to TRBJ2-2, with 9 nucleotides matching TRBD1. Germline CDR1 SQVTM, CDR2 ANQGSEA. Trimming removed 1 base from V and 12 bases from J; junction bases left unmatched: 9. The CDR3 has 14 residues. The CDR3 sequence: CSVEGTGAEVKLFF. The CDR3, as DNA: TGCAGCGTTGAAGGGACAGGGGCCGAGGTGAAGCTGTTTTTT.